A selection of T cell receptor beta chains follows, all from one sample in a study of cytomegalovirus exposure and HLA in healthy donors. The method was immunoSEQ multiplex PCR; TCRdb's version includes in-frame clones alone and lacks a portion of them. This sample carries about 120,000 clones, around 87% of them seen once, and the ten largest clones take around 6%. Sequenced sample: PBMCs. These receptor sequences come from a woman aged 18-30 years in good health and CMV-seropositive. CDR3s include the opening cysteine and the closing phenylalanine or tryptophan. The D gene is left open where the match is weak. Only some rows state a clone size, as once, few, many or a class for expanded clones.

j_call v_call clone_size d_call cdr3_aa cdr3_nt
TRBJ2-7 TRBV5-1 once TRBD1 CASSLGDRGGEQYF TGCGCCAGCAGCTTGGGGGACAGGGGCGGCGAGCAGTACTTC
TRBJ2-7 TRBV6-5 few - CASSLTGEQYF TGTGCCAGCAGTCTCACAGGGGAGCAGTACTTC
TRBJ2-5 TRBV27 - - CASSFSGSETQYF TGTGCCAGCAGTTTTAGTGGTTCCGAGACCCAGTACTTC
TRBJ2-7 TRBV10-3 - TRBD1 CAIRGGPDEQYF TGTGCCATCAGAGGGGGCCCGGACGAGCAGTACTTC
TRBJ1-5 TRBV29-1 few - CSVGEQNQPQHF TGCAGCGTCGGGGAGCAAAATCAGCCCCAGCATTTT
TRBJ2-1 TRBV6-1 - TRBD1 CASSERTGYNEQFF TGTGCCAGCAGTGAAAGGACAGGATACAATGAGCAGTTCTTC
TRBJ1-4 TRBV29-1 - - CSVERETNEKLFF TGCAGCGTTGAACGGGAAACTAATGAAAAACTGTTTTTT
TRBJ1-1 TRBV7-2 - TRBD1 CASSLQGGTEAFF TGTGCCAGCAGTCTTCAGGGGGGCACTGAAGCTTTCTTT
TRBJ2-1 TRBV29-1 few - CSGGRTSSYNEQFF TGCAGCGGAGGACGGACAAGCTCCTACAATGAGCAGTTCTTC
TRBJ1-5 TRBV5-1 once - CASSLDRQAPARNYQPQHF TGCGCCAGCAGCTTGGACCGACAGGCACCCGCGCGCAATTATCAGCCCCAGCATTTT
TRBJ2-3 TRBV4-1 - TRBD1 CASSQPTGGTDTQYF TGCGCCAGCAGCCAACCAACAGGGGGCACAGATACGCAGTATTTT
TRBJ1-3 TRBV7-9 few - CASPGTLSGNTIYF TGTGCCAGTCCCGGGACACTCTCTGGAAACACCATATATTTT
TRBJ2-3 TRBV4-1 - TRBD2 CASSLRPIGLAVTDTQYF TGCGCCAGCAGCCTCCGACCAATTGGGCTAGCGGTCACAGATACGCAGTATTTT
TRBJ1-2 TRBV10-3 - - CAISETEGETGYTF TGTGCCATCAGTGAAACAGAGGGGGAAACCGGCTACACCTTC
TRBJ2-5 TRBV7-2 once - CASSLTTAYQETQYF TGTGCCAGCAGCTTAACAACAGCCTACCAAGAGACCCAGTACTTC
TRBJ2-1 TRBV6-6 - TRBD1 CASSSTRQGSYNEQFF TGTGCCAGCAGTTCCACCCGACAGGGGTCCTACAATGAGCAGTTCTTC
TRBJ1-6 TRBV25-1 few - CASSASGGALHF TGTGCCAGCAGTGCCTCGGGAGGAGCCCTCCACTTT
TRBJ1-5 TRBV30 - - CAWSQGSQPQHF TGTGCCTGGTCTCAGGGCTCTCAGCCCCAGCATTTT
TRBJ1-2 TRBV19 few TRBD1 CASSVDRGHYGYTF TGTGCCAGTAGTGTGGACAGGGGGCATTATGGCTACACCTTC
TRBJ2-1 TRBV11-2 - - CASSWDKYSYNEQFF TGTGCCAGCAGCTGGGACAAGTACTCCTACAATGAGCAGTTCTTC
TRBJ2-3 TRBV5-1 once TRBD2 CASSMETSGRSPDTQYF TGCGCCAGCAGCATGGAGACTAGCGGGAGATCCCCAGATACGCAGTATTTT
TRBJ2-7 TRBV30 - TRBD2 CAWSWSLADLRGQYF TGTGCCTGGAGTTGGAGCCTAGCGGACCTACGAGGGCAGTACTTC
TRBJ1-2 TRBV6-6 - - CASSSTPDRLGPGYTF TGTGCCAGCAGTTCCACACCTGACAGGCTGGGCCCGGGCTACACCTTC
TRBJ2-1 TRBV9 - - CASSEITGVTYNEQFF TGTGCCAGCAGCGAGATTACGGGAGTTACCTACAATGAGCAGTTCTTC
TRBJ1-6 TRBV4-1 - TRBD1 CASSQGQGAWGSPLHF TGCGCCAGCAGCCAAGGACAGGGGGCATGGGGTTCACCCCTCCACTTT
TRBJ1-2 TRBV5-1 - TRBD1 CASSLEPGQGNYGYTF TGCGCCAGCAGCTTGGAGCCGGGACAGGGGAACTATGGCTACACCTTC
TRBJ2-3 TRBV2 - TRBD1 CASIPRQGVMADTQYF TGTGCCAGCATCCCAAGACAGGGCGTAATGGCAGATACGCAGTATTTT
TRBJ2-1 TRBV2 - TRBD1 CASDTNRQGEKQFF TGTGCCAGCGACACGAATAGACAGGGGGAAAAGCAGTTCTTC
TRBJ1-5 TRBV30 - - CAWSVGGSNQPQHF TGTGCCTGGAGTGTGGGGGGAAGCAATCAGCCCCAGCATTTT
TRBJ2-2 TRBV27 - - CASSLFPDTGELFF TGTGCCAGCAGTTTATTCCCAGACACCGGGGAGCTGTTTTTT
TRBJ1-1 TRBV7-2 many TRBD1 CASSLQGARTEAFF TGTGCCAGCAGCTTACAGGGGGCGCGGACTGAAGCTTTCTTT
TRBJ1-3 TRBV10-3 few - CATTHREKASGNTIYF TGTGCCACCACTCACAGGGAAAAGGCCTCTGGAAACACCATATATTTT
TRBJ1-1 TRBV14 - - CASSQGHPNTEAFF TGTGCCAGCAGCCAAGGACACCCGAACACTGAAGCTTTCTTT
TRBJ2-7 TRBV6-1 - TRBD2 CASSGRESEQYF TGTGCCAGCAGTGGGCGGGAGAGCGAGCAGTACTTC
TRBJ2-7 TRBV21-1 - - CASSPSRDSYEQYF TGTGCCAGCAGCCCCAGTCGGGACTCCTACGAGCAGTACTTC
TRBJ2-7 TRBV5-4 - - CASSLPNYEQYF TGTGCCAGCAGCTTGCCAAACTACGAGCAGTACTTC
TRBJ1-2 TRBV5-1 - TRBD1 CASSFGTGGDGYTF TGCGCCAGCAGCTTCGGTACAGGGGGAGATGGCTACACCTTC
TRBJ2-3 TRBV30 - TRBD2 CAWRYSGARTDTQYF TGTGCCTGGAGATATAGCGGGGCACGCACAGATACGCAGTATTTT
TRBJ1-5 TRBV10-2 - TRBD1 CASSEPDRAGSNQPQHF TGCGCCAGCAGTGAACCCGACAGGGCGGGTAGCAATCAGCCCCAGCATTTT
TRBJ1-6 TRBV5-1 few TRBD1 CASSLSTTGDSPLHF TGCGCCAGCAGCTTGTCCACCACAGGGGATTCACCCCTCCACTTT
TRBJ1-2 TRBV2 - - CASKGQGMGYGYTF TGTGCCAGCAAAGGGCAGGGGATGGGCTATGGCTACACCTTC
TRBJ2-7 TRBV7-6 - - CASSLHPAYEQYF TGTGCCAGCAGCCTTCACCCGGCCTACGAGCAGTACTTC
TRBJ1-1 TRBV6-5 - - CASSFEQTNTEAFF TGTGCCAGCAGTTTCGAACAGACGAACACTGAAGCTTTCTTT
TRBJ1-2 TRBV5-1 - TRBD1 CASSLEIIGQGHSHTYGYTF TGCGCCAGCAGCTTGGAGATAATCGGACAGGGCCATTCTCATACCTATGGCTACACCTTC